This T cell receptor beta chain was documented in a study of regulatory dendritic cells for organ transplantation. Study details: Regulatory dendritic cells were monocyte-derived, receiving vitamin D3 on days 0 and 4 and IL-10 on day 4.

Sorted T cells were CFSE-labeled and cultured 5 days with allogeneic regulatory or mature dendritic cells at 1:10. Profiling relied on immunoSEQ multiplex PCR, and the TCRdb table lists in-frame clones only, not all of them. This table has fewer than 25,000 clones, approximately 85% appearing once. This clone was seen more than once but under ten times. Its antigen is currently unknown. Sequencing was carried out using naive CD4+ T cells from blood cultured with regulatory dendritic cells. The subset: CD45RA+ naive T cells. The TCR comes from a human donor in good health.

The CDR3 loop is CASSRVREEAFF. The CDR3 nucleotides are TGTGCCAGCAGCCGGGTAAGGGAGGAAGCTTTCTTT. V gene TRBV4-2 combines with J gene TRBJ1-1; D is ambiguous. V lost 4 bases to trimming and J lost 8 bases, with 11 bases between them. CDR3 length equals 12 residues. Germline loops: CDR1 LGHNA, CDR2 YNFKEQ.